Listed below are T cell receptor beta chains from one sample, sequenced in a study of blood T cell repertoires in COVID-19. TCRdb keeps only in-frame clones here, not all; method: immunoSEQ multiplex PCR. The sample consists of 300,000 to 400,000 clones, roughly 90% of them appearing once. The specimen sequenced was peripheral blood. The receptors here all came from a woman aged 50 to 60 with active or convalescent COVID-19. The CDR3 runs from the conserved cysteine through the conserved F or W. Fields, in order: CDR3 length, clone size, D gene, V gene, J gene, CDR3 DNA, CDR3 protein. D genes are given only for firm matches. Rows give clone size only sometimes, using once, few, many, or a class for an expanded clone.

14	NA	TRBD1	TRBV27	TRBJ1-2	TGTGCCAGCAGTTTATCGGACAGGGGGCGCGGCTACACCTTC	CASSLSDRGRGYTF
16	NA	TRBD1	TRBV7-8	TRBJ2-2	TGTGCCAGCAGAACCACAGGGGGCCAGATCACCGGGGAGCTGTTTTTT	CASRTTGGQITGELFF
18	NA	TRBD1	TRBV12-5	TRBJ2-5	TGTGCTAGTGGTTATTGCGGTCGATGGGACAGGAGCCGAGAGACCCAGTACTTC	CASGYCGRWDRSRETQYF
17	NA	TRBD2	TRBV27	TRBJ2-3	TGTGCCAGCAGTTCCTACTTAGCGGGAGGGGAGACAGATACGCAGTATTTT	CASSSYLAGGETDTQYF
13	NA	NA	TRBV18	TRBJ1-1	TGTGCCAGCTCGGGACTTCGAAACACTGAAGCTTTCTTT	CASSGLRNTEAFF
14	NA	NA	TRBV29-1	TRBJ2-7	TGCAGCGTCCTAGGGACTGCAGCTACCTACGAGCAGTACTTC	CSVLGTAATYEQYF
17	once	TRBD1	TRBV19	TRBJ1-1	TGTGCCACCAATTTTAGGGTGGGACAGGGGTCTTTCACTGAAGCTTTCTTT	CATNFRVGQGSFTEAFF
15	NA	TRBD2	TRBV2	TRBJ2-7	TGTGCCAGCAGTGAGGTAGCGGGAGGGCCAGGTGAGCAGTACTTC	CASSEVAGGPGEQYF
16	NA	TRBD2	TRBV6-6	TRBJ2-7	TGTGCCAGCAGTTACTCACGCTCAAGCGGGGGCTACGAGCAGTACTTC	CASSYSRSSGGYEQYF
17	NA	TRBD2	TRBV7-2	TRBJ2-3	TGTGCCAGCAGCTTAGGCTTGGCGGGGGGGCTTACAGATACGCAGTATTTT	CASSLGLAGGLTDTQYF
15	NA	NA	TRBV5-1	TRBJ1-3	TGCGCCAGCAGCTTTGGGCAGGGAAGAACGCACACCATATATTTT	CASSFGQGRTHTIYF
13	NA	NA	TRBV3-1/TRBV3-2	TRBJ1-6	TGTGCCAGCAGCCAGACAGCTAATTCACCCCTCCACTTT	CASSQTANSPLHF
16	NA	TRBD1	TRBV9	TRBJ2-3	TGTGCCAGCAGCGTACGGTGGACAGGGCCCACAGATACGCAGTATTTT	CASSVRWTGPTDTQYF
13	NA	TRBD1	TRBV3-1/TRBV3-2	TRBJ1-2	TGTGCCAGCAGCCAAGTCGGGACAGGGCGAAACACCTTC	CASSQVGTGRNTF
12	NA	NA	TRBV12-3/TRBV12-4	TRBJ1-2	TGTGCCAGCATAGCGGCTAACTATGGCTACACCTTC	CASIAANYGYTF
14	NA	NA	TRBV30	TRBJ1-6	TGTGCCTGGGGCCCGGGGGGGGTGGATTCACCCCTCCACTTT	CAWGPGGVDSPLHF
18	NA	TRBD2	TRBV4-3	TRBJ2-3	TGCGCCAGCAGCCACAGCTACCTGACTAGCGGGGGGGCAGATACGCAGTATTTT	CASSHSYLTSGGADTQYF
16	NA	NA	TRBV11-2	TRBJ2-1	TGTGCCAGCAGCCGAGCGGCGATGAGCTCCTACAATGAGCAGTTCTTC	CASSRAAMSSYNEQFF
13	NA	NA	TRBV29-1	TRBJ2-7	TGCAGCGTTGAAGTGGGACAAACCTACGAGCAGTACTTC	CSVEVGQTYEQYF
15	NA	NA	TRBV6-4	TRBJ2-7	TGTGCCAGCAGTGACTCGGGACTGGGCTCCTACGAGCAGTACTTC	CASSDSGLGSYEQYF
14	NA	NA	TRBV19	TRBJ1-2	TGTGCCAGTAGTATGGGATCCGGGATCAATGGCTACACCTTC	CASSMGSGINGYTF
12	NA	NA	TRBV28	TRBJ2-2	TGTGCCAGCACCCAGAACACCGGGGAGCTGTTTTTT	CASTQNTGELFF
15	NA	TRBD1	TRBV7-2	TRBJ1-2	TGTGCCAGCAGCCCCGGACAGGGGGGATCCTATGGCTACACCTTC	CASSPGQGGSYGYTF
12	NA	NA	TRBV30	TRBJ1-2	TGTGCCTGGGTGGGGGCTGACTATGGCTACACCTTC	CAWVGADYGYTF
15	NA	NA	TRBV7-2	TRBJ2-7	TGTGCCAGCAGCCCGCAAGGAACGGGGTCCTACGAGCAGTACTTC	CASSPQGTGSYEQYF
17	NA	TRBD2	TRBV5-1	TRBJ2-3	TGCGCCAGCAGCCCCCCTGGACTAGCGGGAGGCACAGATACGCAGTATTTT	CASSPPGLAGGTDTQYF